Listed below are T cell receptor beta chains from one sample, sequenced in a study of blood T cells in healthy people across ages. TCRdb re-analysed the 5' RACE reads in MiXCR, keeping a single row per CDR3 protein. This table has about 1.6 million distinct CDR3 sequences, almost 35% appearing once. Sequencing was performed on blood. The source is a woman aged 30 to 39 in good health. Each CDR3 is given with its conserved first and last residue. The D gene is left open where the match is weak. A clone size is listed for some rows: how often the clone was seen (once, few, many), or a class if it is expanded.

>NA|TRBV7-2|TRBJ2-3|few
TGTGCCAGCAGCTTACTGCTAGCTCTAGATACGCAGTATTTT
CASSLLLALDTQYF
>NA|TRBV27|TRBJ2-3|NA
TGTGCCAGCAGTCCCTTTCTCACAGATACGCAGTATTTT
CASSPFLTDTQYF
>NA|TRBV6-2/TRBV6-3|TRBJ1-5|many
TGTGCCAGCAGTTACTCAGCCAGGAGGGCGTCTCAGCCCCAGCATTTT
CASSYSARRASQPQHF
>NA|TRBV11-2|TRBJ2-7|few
TGTGCCAGCAGCTTCATCCGGGACAACCCCTACGAGCAGTACTTC
CASSFIRDNPYEQYF
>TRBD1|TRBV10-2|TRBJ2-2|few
TGCGCCAGCAAAGGGACAGGGGACACCGGGGAGCTGTTTTTT
CASKGTGDTGELFF
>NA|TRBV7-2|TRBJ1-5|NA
TGTGCCAGCAGCATTGACAGGTTCCAGCCCCAGCATTTT
CASSIDRFQPQHF
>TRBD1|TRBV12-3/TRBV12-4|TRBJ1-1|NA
TGTGCCAGCAGCCCTACCCCCGCAGGGGGCACGAACACTGAAGCTTTCTTT
CASSPTPAGGTNTEAFF
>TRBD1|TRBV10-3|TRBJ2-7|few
TGTGCCATCAGTGAGTCGAGGGACAGGGGTTTCTACGAGCAGTACTTC
CAISESRDRGFYEQYF
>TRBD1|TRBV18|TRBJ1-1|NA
TGTGCCAGCTCACGGGACAGGGCGTGGACTGAAGCTTTCTTT
CASSRDRAWTEAFF
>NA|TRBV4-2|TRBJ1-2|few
TGTGCCAGCAGCCCACGCTGGGGGGAGAGTTCCTATGGCTACACCTTC
CASSPRWGESSYGYTF
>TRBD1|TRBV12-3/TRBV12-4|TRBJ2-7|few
TGTGCCAGCAGTGCGCCTGGGACAGCCACCCGCTACGAGCAGTACTTC
CASSAPGTATRYEQYF
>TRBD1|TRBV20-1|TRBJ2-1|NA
TGCAGTGCTAGGAAAGACAGGGCTGAGCAGTTCTTC
CSARKDRAEQFF
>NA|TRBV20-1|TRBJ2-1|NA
TGCAGTGCTAGCGATTTCGGGGGGCGAATATACAATGAGCAGTTCTTC
CSASDFGGRIYNEQFF
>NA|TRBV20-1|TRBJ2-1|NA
TGCAGTGCTAGAGTGGGGGGCCCTCTGAATGAGCAGTTCTTC
CSARVGGPLNEQFF
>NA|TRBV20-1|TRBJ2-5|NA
TGCAGTGCATCCCCGAACCAAGAGACCCAGTACTTC
CSASPNQETQYF
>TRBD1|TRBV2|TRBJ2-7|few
TGTGCCAGCAGCCGGACAGGGGCAGTGGAGCAGTACTTC
CASSRTGAVEQYF
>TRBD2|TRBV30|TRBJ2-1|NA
TGTGCCTGGAGCTTAGCGGGAACTTACAATGAGCAGTTCTTC
CAWSLAGTYNEQFF
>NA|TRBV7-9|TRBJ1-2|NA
TGTGCCAGCAGCTCCCGAACGGGACGGGGGGACTACACCTTC
CASSSRTGRGDYTF
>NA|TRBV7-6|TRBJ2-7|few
TGTGCCAGCAGCCGACTTGACGATAGCTCCTACGAGCAGTACTTC
CASSRLDDSSYEQYF
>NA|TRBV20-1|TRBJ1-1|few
TGCAGTGCTCTTACACAAGACACTGAAGCTTTCTTT
CSALTQDTEAFF
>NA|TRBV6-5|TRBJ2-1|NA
TGTGCCAGCAGCTCGGACCGGAGGGAGCAGTTCTTC
CASSSDRREQFF
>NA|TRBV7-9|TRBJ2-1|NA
TGTGCCAGCAGCTTAGGGACAGAGGCAGGGAATGAGCAGTTCTTC
CASSLGTEAGNEQFF
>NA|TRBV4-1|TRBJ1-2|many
TGCGCCAGCAGCGTAGGGGACACCGATTTCTATGGCTACACCTTC
CASSVGDTDFYGYTF
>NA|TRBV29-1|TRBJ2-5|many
TGCAGCATGAGGGATCAACCCAAGACCCAGTACTTC
CSMRDQPKTQYF